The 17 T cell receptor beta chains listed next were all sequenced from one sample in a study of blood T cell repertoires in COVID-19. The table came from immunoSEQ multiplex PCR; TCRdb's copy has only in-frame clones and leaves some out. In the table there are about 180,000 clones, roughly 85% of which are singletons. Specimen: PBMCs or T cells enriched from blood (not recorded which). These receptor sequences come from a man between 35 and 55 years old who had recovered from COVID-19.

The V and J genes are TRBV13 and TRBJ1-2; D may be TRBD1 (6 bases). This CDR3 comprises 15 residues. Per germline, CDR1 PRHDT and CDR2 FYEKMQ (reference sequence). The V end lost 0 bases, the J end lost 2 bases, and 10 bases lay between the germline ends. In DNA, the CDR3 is TGTGCCAGCAGCTTAGGCACAGGGCCAAACTATGGCTACACCTTC. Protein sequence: CASSLGTGPNYGYTF.

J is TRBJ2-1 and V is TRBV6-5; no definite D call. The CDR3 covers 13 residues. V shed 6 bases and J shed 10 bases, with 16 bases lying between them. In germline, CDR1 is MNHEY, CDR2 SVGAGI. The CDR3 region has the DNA TGTGCCAGCAGGGCTTACCAGGCTGGGGAGCAGTTCTTC. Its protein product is CASRAYQAGEQFF.

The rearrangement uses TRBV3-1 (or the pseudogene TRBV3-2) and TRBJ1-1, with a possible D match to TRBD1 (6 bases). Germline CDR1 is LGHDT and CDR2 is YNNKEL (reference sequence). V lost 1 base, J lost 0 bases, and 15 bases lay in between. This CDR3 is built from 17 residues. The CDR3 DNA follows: TGTGCCAGCAGCCAAGGGTGGACAGAGCTCATGAACACTGAAGCTTTCTTT. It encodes CASSQGWTELMNTEAFF.

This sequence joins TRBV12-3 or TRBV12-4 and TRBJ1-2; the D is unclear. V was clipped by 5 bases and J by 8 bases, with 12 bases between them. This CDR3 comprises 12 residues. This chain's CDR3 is CASSLAAKGYTF. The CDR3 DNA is TGTGCCAGCAGTCTTGCTGCGAAGGGCTACACCTTC.

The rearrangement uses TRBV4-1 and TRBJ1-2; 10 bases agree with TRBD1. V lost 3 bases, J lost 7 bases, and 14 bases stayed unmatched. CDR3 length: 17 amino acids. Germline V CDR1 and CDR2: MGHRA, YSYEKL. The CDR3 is CASSQGPPGTGVRGYTF. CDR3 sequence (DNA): TGCGCCAGCAGCCAGGGTCCCCCCGGGACAGGGGTTCGTGGCTACACCTTC.

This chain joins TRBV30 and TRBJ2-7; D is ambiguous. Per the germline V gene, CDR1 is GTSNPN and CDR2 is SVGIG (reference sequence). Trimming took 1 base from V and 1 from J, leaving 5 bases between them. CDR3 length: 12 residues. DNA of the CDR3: TGTGCCTGGAGTGGACAATCCTACGAGCAGTACTTC. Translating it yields CAWSGQSYEQYF. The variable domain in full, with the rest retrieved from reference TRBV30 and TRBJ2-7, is SQTIHQWPATLVQPVGSPLSLECTVEGTSNPNLYWYRQAAGRGLQLLFYSVGIGQISSEVPQNLSASRPQDRQFILSSKKLLLSDSGFYLCAWSGQSYEQYFGPGTRLTVT.

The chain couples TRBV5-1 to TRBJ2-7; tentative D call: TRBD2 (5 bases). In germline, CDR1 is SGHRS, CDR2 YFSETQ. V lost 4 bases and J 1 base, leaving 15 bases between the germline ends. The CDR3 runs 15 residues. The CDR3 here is CASSVISESSYEQYF. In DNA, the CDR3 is TGCGCCAGCAGCGTGATTAGCGAATCGTCCTACGAGCAGTACTTC. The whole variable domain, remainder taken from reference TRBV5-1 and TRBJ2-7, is KAGVTQTPRYLIKTRGQQVTLSCSPISGHRSVSWYQQTPGQGLQFLFEYFSETQRNKGNFPGRFSGRQFSNSRSEMNVSTLELGDSALYLCASSVISESSYEQYFGPGTRLTVT.

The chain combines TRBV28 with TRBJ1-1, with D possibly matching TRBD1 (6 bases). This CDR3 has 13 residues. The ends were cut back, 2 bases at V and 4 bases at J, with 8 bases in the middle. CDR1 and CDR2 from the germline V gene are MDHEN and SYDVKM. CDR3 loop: CASSLQGSTEAFF. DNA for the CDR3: TGTGCCAGCAGTTTACAGGGGAGCACTGAAGCTTTCTTT.

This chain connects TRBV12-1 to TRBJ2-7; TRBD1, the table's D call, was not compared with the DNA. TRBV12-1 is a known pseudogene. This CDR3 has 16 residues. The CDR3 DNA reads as TGTGCCAGCAGCTCCTTTATACGGGACAGACTGGCTTCGGAGTACTTC. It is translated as CASSSFIRDRLASEYF.

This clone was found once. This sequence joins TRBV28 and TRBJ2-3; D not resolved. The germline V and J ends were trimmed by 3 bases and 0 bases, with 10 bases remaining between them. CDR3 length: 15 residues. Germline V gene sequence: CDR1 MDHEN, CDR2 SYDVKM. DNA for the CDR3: TGTGCCAGCAGTTTTTTAAAATCTAGCACAGATACGCAGTATTTT. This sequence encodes CASSFLKSSTDTQYF.

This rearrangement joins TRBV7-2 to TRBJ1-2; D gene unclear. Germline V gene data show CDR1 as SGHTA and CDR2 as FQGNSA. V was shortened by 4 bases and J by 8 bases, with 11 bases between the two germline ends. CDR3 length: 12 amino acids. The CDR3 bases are TGTGCCAGCAGCTCCACGGCGGGCGGCTACACCTTC. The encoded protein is CASSSTAGGYTF.

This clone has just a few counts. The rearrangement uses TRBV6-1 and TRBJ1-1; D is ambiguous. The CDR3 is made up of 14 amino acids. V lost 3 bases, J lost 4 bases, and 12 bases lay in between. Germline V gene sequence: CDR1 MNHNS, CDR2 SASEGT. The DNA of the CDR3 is TGTGCCAGCAGTGAGTACGGGGTGGCCACTGAAGCTTTCTTT. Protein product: CASSEYGVATEAFF.

CDR3: CASSQVGSSYGYTF. The CDR3 region has the DNA TGTGCCAGCAGCCAAGTGGGCAGTTCCTATGGCTACACCTTC. This chain joins TRBV4-2 and TRBJ1-2; D is undetermined. V was cut by 1 base and J by 4 bases, with 10 bases left in between. The length of the CDR3 is 14 residues. Germline V lookup: CDR1 LGHNA, CDR2 YNFKEQ.

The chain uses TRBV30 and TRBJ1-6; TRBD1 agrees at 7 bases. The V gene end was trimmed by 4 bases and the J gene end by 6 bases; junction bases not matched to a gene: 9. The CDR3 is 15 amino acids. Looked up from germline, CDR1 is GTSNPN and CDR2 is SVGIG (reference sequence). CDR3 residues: CAWTGRDRGNSPLHF. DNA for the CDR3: TGTGCCTGGACCGGACGGGACAGAGGTAATTCACCCCTCCACTTT.

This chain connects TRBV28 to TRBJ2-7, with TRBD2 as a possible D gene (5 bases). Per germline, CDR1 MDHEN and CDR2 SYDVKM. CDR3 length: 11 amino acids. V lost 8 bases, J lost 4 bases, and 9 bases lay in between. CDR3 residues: CASGLAYEQYF. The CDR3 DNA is TGTGCCAGCGGACTGGCTTACGAGCAGTACTTC.

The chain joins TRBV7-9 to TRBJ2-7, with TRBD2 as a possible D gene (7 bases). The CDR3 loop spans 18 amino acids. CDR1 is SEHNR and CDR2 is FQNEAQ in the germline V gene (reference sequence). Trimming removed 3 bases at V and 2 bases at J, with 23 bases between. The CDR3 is CASSFSGQGGARTYEQYF. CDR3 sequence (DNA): TGTGCCAGCAGCTTTTCGGGACAAGGGGGGGCGAGAACCTACGAGCAGTACTTC.

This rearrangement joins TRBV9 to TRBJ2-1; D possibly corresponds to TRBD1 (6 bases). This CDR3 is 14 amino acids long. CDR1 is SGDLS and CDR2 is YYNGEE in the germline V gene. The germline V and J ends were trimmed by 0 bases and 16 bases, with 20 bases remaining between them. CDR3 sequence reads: CASSVDAGASGEFF. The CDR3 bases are TGTGCCAGCAGCGTAGACGCAGGGGCTTCCGGGGAATTCTTC.